Below, one TCR beta chain is given with its context. This record belongs to a study of T cell responses to AZD1222 COVID-19 vaccine. Germline V lookup: CDR1 KGHSY, CDR2 FQNENV. The V segment lost 3 bases and the J segment 7 bases; nucleotides outside the gene matches: 4. The CDR3 has 14 amino acids. Produced via immunoSEQ multiplex PCR; TCRdb's table is partial and in-frame only. The sample contains about 140,000 clones, around 91% of which appear only once. This receptor was identified in an adult in good health. The V call is TRBV16, the J call TRBJ1-4, with 8 bases aligning to TRBD1. The sample in question was peripheral blood, obtained on day 0 of AZD1222 vaccination. The CDR3 nucleotides read TGTGCCAGCAGCCAGGCAGGGGGCGTTGAAAAACTGTTTTTT. It translates to CASSQAGGVEKLFF.